This TCR beta chain was documented in a study of PD-1 blockade in classical Hodgkin lymphoma. Overall study results and limits: Whoever responded completely had baseline diversity much like that seen in newly diagnosed patients. Compared with healthy donors, newly diagnosed patients reportedly showed lower baseline TCR diversity.

The repertoire was sequenced with immunoSEQ multiplex PCR; TCRdb's copy has only in-frame clones and lacks some. The sample contains tens of thousands of clones, 80% of which appear only once. This sample's time point: cycle 4 day 1 (C4D1), after five to seven weeks of nivolumab. Relapses following autologous stem cell transplantation were seen in all patients, with brentuximab vedotin exposure varying. The CDR3 loop spans 15 amino acids. Germline assignment: CDR1 SGHNT and CDR2 YENEEA. V lost 5 bases, J lost 4 bases, and 6 bases stayed unmatched. In regard to this clone: As yet, its antigen is unknown.

V usage is TRBV11-3 and J usage is TRBJ2-2; 8 bases line up with TRBD2. The TCR comes from a human donor with classical Hodgkin lymphoma. The sample consisted of peripheral blood mononuclear cells (PBMCs), taken before the fourth cycle of nivolumab. In DNA, the CDR3 is TGTGCCAGCAGCCCTCGGGAGGGCGGCACCGGGGAGCTGTTTTTT. This translates into CASSPREGGTGELFF. The full variable domain, rest sourced from reference TRBV11-3 and TRBJ2-2, is EAGVVQSPRYKIIEKKQPVAFWCNPISGHNTLYWYLQNLGQGPELLIRYENEEAVDDSQLPKDRFSAERLKGVDSTLKIQPAELGDSAVYLCASSPREGGTGELFFGEGSRLTVL.